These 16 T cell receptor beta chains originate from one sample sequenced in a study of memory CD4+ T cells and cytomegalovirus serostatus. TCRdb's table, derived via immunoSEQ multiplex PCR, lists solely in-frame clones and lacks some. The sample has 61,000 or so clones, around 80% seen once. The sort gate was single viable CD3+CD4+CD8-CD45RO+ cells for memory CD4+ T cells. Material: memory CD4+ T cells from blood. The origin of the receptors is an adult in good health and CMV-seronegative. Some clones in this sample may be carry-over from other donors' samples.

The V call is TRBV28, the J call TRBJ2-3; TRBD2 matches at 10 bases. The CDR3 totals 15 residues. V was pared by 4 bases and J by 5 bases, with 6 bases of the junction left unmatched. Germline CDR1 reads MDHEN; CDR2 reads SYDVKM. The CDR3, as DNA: TGTGCCAGCAGTTCTCTAGCGGGAGCTGTAGATACGCAGTATTTT. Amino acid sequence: CASSSLAGAVDTQYF.

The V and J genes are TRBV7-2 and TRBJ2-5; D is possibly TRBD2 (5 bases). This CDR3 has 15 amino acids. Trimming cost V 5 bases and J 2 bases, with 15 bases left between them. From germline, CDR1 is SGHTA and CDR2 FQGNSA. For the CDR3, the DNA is TGTGCCAGCAGCCCCCCTGGGAGCGGACAAGAGACCCAGTACTTC. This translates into CASSPPGSGQETQYF.

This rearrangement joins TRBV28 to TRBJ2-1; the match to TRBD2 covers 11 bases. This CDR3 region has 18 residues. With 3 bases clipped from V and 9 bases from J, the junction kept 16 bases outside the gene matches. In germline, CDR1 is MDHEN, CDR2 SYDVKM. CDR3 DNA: TGTGCCAGCAGTTTGTATTGGGCTAGCGGGAGGAGCACGGGTGAGCAGTTCTTC. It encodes CASSLYWASGRSTGEQFF.

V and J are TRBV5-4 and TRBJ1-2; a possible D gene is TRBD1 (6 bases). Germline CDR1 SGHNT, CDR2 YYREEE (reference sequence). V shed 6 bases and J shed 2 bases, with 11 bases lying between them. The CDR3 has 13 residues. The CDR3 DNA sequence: TGTGCCAGCACCTTAACAGGGAACTATGGCTACACCTTC. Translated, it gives CASTLTGNYGYTF.

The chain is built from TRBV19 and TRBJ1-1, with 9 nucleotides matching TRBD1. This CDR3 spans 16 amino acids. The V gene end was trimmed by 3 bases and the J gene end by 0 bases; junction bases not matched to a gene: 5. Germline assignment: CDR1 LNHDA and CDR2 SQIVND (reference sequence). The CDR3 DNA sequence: TGTGCCAGTAGTATGGGACAGGGCCCATTGAACACTGAAGCTTTCTTT. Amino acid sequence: CASSMGQGPLNTEAFF.

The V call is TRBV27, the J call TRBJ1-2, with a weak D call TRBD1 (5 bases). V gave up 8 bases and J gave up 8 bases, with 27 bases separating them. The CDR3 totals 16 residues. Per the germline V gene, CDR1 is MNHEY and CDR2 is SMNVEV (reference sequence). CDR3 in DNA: TGTGCCAGCCGCCAAACTCTCGGGACGGGGCTTTTAGGCTACACCTTC. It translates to CASRQTLGTGLLGYTF.

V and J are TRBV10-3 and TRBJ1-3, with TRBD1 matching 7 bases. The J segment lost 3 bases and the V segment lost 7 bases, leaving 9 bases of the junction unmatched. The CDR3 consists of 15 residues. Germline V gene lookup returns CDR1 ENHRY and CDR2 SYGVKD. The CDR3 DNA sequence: TGTGCCATCATCCAGGGGGTAGGATTTGGAAACACCATATATTTT. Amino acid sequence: CAIIQGVGFGNTIYF.

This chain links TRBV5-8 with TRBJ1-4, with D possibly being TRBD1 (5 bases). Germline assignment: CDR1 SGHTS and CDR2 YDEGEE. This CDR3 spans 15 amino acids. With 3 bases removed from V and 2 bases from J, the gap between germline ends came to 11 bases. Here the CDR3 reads CASSSGPVTNEKLFF. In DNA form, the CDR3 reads TGTGCCAGCAGCTCGGGGCCGGTTACTAATGAAAAACTGTTTTTT.

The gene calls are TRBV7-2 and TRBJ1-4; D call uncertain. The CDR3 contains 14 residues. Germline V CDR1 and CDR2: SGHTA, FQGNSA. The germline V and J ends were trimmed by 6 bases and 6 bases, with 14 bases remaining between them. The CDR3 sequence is CASSFTGSDEKLFF. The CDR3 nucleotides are TGTGCCAGCAGTTTTACGGGTAGCGATGAAAAACTGTTTTTT.

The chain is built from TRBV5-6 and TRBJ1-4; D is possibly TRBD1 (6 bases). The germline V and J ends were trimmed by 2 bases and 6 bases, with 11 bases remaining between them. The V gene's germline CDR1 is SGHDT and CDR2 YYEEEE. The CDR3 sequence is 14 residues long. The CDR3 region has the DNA TGTGCCAGCAGCTTTCAGGGGAGGGATGAAAAACTGTTTTTT. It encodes CASSFQGRDEKLFF.

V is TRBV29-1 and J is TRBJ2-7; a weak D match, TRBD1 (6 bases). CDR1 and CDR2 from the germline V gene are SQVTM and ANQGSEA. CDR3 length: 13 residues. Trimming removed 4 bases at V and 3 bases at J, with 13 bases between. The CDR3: CSVGTGNDYEQYF. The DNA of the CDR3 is TGCAGCGTTGGAACAGGGAATGACTACGAGCAGTACTTC.

The CDR3: CASSPFSSGLSYEQYF. DNA for the CDR3: TGTGCCAGCAGCCCCTTCTCGAGCGGACTATCCTACGAGCAGTACTTC. The V and J genes are TRBV5-4 and TRBJ2-7, with D possibly being TRBD2 (6 bases). Germline V gene sequence: CDR1 SGHNT, CDR2 YYREEE (reference sequence). Trimming removed 4 bases at V and 1 base at J, with 18 bases between. CDR3 size: 16 residues.

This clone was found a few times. The chain's CDR3 is CASRPTRLKGEMNTEAFF. Written as DNA, the CDR3 is TGTGCCAGCAGACCCACGAGGCTAAAGGGGGAAATGAACACTGAAGCTTTCTTT. The chain is built from TRBV28 and TRBJ1-1; D perhaps matches TRBD1 (6 bases). The CDR3 sequence is 18 residues long. Deletions cut 6 bases from V and 0 bases from J, with 23 bases between. CDR1 and CDR2 (germline): MDHEN, SYDVKM.

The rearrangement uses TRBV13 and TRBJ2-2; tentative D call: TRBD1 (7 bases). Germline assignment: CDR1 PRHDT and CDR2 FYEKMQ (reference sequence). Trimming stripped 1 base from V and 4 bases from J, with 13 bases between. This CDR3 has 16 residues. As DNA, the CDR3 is TGTGCCAGCAGCTTAGTGGCCCAGGGGGGCACCGGGGAGCTGTTTTTT. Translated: CASSLVAQGGTGELFF.

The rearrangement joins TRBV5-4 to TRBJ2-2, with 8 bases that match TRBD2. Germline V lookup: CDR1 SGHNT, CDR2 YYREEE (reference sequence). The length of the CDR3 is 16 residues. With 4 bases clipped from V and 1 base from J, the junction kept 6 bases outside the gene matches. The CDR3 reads CASSPASGQNTGELFF. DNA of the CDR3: TGTGCCAGCAGCCCCGCTAGCGGGCAGAACACCGGGGAGCTGTTTTTT.

CDR3 nucleotides: TGTGCCAGCAGTTGGGGGGACACTGAAGCTTTCTTT. Amino acid sequence: CASSWGDTEAFF. The chain uses TRBV2 and TRBJ1-1; D might be TRBD1 (5 bases). The CDR3 is 12 residues long. Germline-derived CDR1 and CDR2 are SNHLY and FYNNEI. Trimming removed 5 bases from V and 3 bases from J, with 7 bases in between.